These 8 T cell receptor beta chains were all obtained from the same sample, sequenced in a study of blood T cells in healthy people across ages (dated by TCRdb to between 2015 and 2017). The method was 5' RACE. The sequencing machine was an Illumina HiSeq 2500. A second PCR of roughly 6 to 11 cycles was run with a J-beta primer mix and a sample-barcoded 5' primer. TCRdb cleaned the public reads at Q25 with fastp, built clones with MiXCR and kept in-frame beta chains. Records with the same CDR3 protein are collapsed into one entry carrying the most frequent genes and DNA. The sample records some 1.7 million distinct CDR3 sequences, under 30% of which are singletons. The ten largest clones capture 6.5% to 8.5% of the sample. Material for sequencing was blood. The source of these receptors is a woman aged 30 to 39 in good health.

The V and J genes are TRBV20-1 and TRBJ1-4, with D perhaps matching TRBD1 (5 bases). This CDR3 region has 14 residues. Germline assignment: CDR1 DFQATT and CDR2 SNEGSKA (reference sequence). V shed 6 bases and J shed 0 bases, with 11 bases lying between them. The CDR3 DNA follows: TGCAGTGCCCCCGCAGGGACAACTAATGAAAAACTGTTTTTT. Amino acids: CSAPAGTTNEKLFF.

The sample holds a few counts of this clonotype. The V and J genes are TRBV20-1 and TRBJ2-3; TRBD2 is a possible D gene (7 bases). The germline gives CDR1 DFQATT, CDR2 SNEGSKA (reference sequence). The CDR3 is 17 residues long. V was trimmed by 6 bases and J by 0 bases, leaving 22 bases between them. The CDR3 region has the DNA TGCAGTGCGCCGACCGTTGCGGGGGCCACTAGCACAGATACGCAGTATTTT. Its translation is CSAPTVAGATSTDTQYF.

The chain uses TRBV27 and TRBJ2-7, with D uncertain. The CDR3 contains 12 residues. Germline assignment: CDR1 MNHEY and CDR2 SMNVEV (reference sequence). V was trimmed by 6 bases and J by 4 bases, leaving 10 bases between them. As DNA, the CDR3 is TGTGCCAGCAGATTAAAACCGTACGAGCAGTACTTC. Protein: CASRLKPYEQYF.

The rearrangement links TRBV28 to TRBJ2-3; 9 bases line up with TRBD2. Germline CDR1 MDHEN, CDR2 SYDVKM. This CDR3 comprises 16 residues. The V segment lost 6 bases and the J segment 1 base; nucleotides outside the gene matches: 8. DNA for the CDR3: TGTGCCAGCAGGTTCCCGGGACTAGCTGGCACAGATACGCAGTATTTT. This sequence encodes CASRFPGLAGTDTQYF.

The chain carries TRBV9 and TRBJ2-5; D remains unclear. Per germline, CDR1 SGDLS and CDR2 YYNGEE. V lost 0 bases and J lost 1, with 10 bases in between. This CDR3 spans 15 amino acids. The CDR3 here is CASSVGASVQETQYF. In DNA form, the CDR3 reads TGTGCCAGCAGCGTAGGAGCGTCGGTCCAAGAGACCCAGTACTTC.

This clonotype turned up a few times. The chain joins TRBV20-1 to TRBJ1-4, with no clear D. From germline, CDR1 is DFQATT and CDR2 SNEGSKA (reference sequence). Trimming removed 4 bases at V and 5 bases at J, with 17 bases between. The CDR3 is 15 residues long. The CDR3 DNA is TGCAGTGCTACAGAAAGGCCCGCTATAAATGAAAAACTGTTTTTT. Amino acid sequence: CSATERPAINEKLFF.

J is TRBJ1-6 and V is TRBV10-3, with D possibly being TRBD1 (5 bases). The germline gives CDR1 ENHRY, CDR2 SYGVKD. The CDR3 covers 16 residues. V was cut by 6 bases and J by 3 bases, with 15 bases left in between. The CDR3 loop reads CAISGSSGHYNSPLHF. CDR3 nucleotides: TGTGCCATCAGCGGGTCCTCCGGACACTATAATTCACCCCTCCACTTT.

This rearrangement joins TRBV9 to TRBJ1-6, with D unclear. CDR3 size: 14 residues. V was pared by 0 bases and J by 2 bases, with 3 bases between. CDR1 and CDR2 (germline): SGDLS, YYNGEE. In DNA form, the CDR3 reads TGTGCCAGCAGCGTAGATCCCTATAATTCACCCCTCCACTTT. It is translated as CASSVDPYNSPLHF.